This T cell receptor beta chain is from a study of early T cells in non-severe SARS-CoV-2 infection. TCRdb reprocessed the 5' RACE reads with MiXCR, giving one entry per CDR3 protein. Of under 70,000 distinct CDR3 sequences detected, about 7.7% appear once; the ten largest clones hold about 10%. CDR1 and CDR2 (germline): MNHEY, SVGEGT. The CDR3 contains 15 residues. V dropped 7 bases and J dropped 1; count of bases not matched to a gene: 6. This clonotype was recorded once. The chain has TRBV6-2 or TRBV6-3 and TRBJ2-1; the match to TRBD2 covers 8 bases. The sample consisted of whole blood, taken at baseline. This TCR was sampled from an adult who was a healthcare worker with PCR-confirmed SARS-CoV-2 infection or an uninfected control (not recorded which). For the CDR3, the DNA is TGTGCCAGCAAGATAGCGGGACCGTCCTACAATGAGCAGTTCTTC. It specifies CASKIAGPSYNEQFF.